The present entry profiles one T cell receptor beta chain with its context. The antigen is not known. This sample was included in a study of T cell responses to AZD1222 COVID-19 vaccine. This table comes from immunoSEQ multiplex PCR, and its TCRdb copy is limited to in-frame clones, with some not included. The sample has under 250,000 clones; about 92% are singletons. The study, taken as a whole, reports: A reported finding is that nearly half of spike-specific TCRs target unmutated variant regions.

The CDR3 spans 15 residues. CDR1 is SGHRS and CDR2 is YFSETQ in the germline V gene. The J segment lost 5 bases and the V segment lost 2 bases, leaving 5 bases of the junction unmatched. The receptor was derived from an adult in good health. The sequenced sample was peripheral blood, obtained on day 0 of MenACWY control vaccination. The chain is built from TRBV5-1 and TRBJ1-4; the match to TRBD1 covers 8 bases. This CDR3 reads CASSFGTGGNEKLFF. CDR3 DNA: TGCGCCAGCAGCTTCGGGACAGGTGGGAATGAAAAACTGTTTTTT.